Shown below are 26 T cell receptor beta chains from a single sample sequenced in a study of T cell changes during pregnancy in multiple sclerosis (dated by TCRdb to between 2018 and 2021). Library method: the immunoSEQ multiplex PCR assay. TCRdb took over this immuneACCESS table, retaining in-frame rearrangements with V and J assigned. Such tables are incomplete; in checked studies, under half of the missing clones stem from an unresolved V gene, and the remainder is unexplained. The table for this sample lists under 60,000 clones; 92% of them were counted only once. The ten largest clones add up to about 0.6% of the sample. The sample consisted of CD4+ T cells from peripheral blood mononuclear cells, taken after pregnancy. These receptors were taken from a female donor with multiple sclerosis, enrolled in a pregnancy study.

The chain has TRBV19 and TRBJ2-7; possible D gene TRBD1, 6 bases. This CDR3 is 14 amino acids long. Trimming left V 2 bases short and J 2 bases short, with 10 bases between. CDR1 LNHDA and CDR2 SQIVND come from the germline V gene (reference sequence). CDR3 sequence reads: CASSINTGPYEQYF. The CDR3 DNA follows: TGTGCCAGTAGTATAAATACAGGGCCCTACGAGCAGTACTTC.

V and J are TRBV28 and TRBJ1-2; D is unresolved. From germline, CDR1 is MDHEN and CDR2 SYDVKM. V gave up 5 bases and J gave up 1 base, with 5 bases separating them. The CDR3 contains 12 residues. The CDR3 DNA is TGTGCCAGCAGTACTGTTAACTATGGCTACACCTTC. It is translated as CASSTVNYGYTF.

This clone appeared once. The chain recombines TRBV19 with TRBJ2-1, with TRBD2 matching 12 bases. CDR1 and CDR2 (germline): LNHDA, SQIVND (reference sequence). The CDR3 loop spans 15 amino acids. V was pared by 6 bases and J by 7 bases, with 7 bases of the junction left unmatched. The CDR3 bases are TGTGCCAGTAGACGACTAGCGGGAGATGGGAATGAGCAGTTCTTC. It yields the protein CASRRLAGDGNEQFF.

The rearrangement uses TRBV11-3 and TRBJ2-5, with 11 positions matching TRBD2. The germline CDR1 and CDR2 sequences are SGHNT and YENEEA. CDR3 size: 16 residues. The V gene end was trimmed by 0 bases and the J gene end by 3 bases; junction bases not matched to a gene: 3. The CDR3, as DNA: TGTGCCAGCAGCTTAGAAAAGACTAGCGGGAAAGAGACCCAGTACTTC. Translating it yields CASSLEKTSGKETQYF.

In this sample, this clone turned up once. J is TRBJ1-2 and V is TRBV5-6; D unclear. V was shortened by 0 bases and J by 10 bases, with 13 bases between the two germline ends. CDR1 is SGHDT and CDR2 is YYEEEE in the germline V gene. CDR3 length equals 13 residues. The chain's CDR3 is CASSLERHRFYTF. In nucleotides, the CDR3 is TGTGCCAGCAGCTTGGAAAGACATAGATTCTACACCTTC.

This clone was picked up one time. This chain uses TRBV7-2 with TRBJ1-3, with 8 bases fitting TRBD1. V lost 4 bases to trimming and J lost 4 bases; unmatched junction nucleotides: 9. CDR1 and CDR2 from the germline V gene are SGHTA and FQGNSA. The CDR3 contains 16 residues. The CDR3 loop is CASSSPSTGEGNTIYF. As DNA, the CDR3 is TGTGCCAGCAGCTCGCCCTCGACAGGGGAAGGAAACACCATATATTTT.

The chain joins TRBV7-6 to TRBJ1-1; D gene unclear. Trimming shortened V by 5 bases and J by 0 bases, and 10 bases separated the two germline ends. CDR1 and CDR2 from the germline V gene are SGHVS and FNYEAQ. The CDR3 has 14 residues. The CDR3 nucleotides are TGTGCCAGCAGCGCGGCGGTAGTGAACACTGAAGCTTTCTTT. Translated, it gives CASSAAVVNTEAFF.

The chain recombines TRBV7-2 with TRBJ2-4, with 14 bases matching TRBD2. V gave up 5 bases and J gave up 9 bases; unmatched junction bases: 6. Germline CDR1 SGHTA, CDR2 FQGNSA. The CDR3 is 15 amino acids. CDR3 sequence reads: CASSPRLAGGGIQYF. The CDR3 DNA reads TGTGCCAGCAGCCCGCGACTAGCGGGAGGGGGCATTCAGTACTTC.

V gene TRBV27 combines with J gene TRBJ2-1; D perhaps matches TRBD2 (6 bases). V was cut by 5 bases and J by 0 bases, with 17 bases left in between. Germline V gene sequence: CDR1 MNHEY, CDR2 SMNVEV (reference sequence). CDR3 length equals 17 residues. The CDR3 protein is CASSPSGPFYSYNEQFF. The DNA of the CDR3 is TGTGCCAGCAGTCCGAGCGGGCCTTTTTACTCCTACAATGAGCAGTTCTTC.

J is TRBJ2-1 and V is TRBV9; TRBD2 is a possible D gene (6 bases). Germline V gives CDR1 SGDLS, CDR2 YYNGEE. V gave up 0 bases and J gave up 4 bases, with 8 bases separating them. The CDR3 consists of 14 residues. CDR3 sequence reads: CASSVGLGYNEQFF. The CDR3 DNA is TGTGCCAGCAGCGTAGGACTAGGGTACAATGAGCAGTTCTTC.

The J gene is TRBJ2-3, the V gene TRBV5-1, with D possibly being TRBD2 (5 bases). V lost 0 bases to trimming and J lost 5 bases, with 10 bases between them. CDR1 and CDR2 from the germline V gene are SGHRS and YFSETQ. This CDR3 contains 14 residues. This chain's CDR3 is CASSLGRVGDTQYF. As DNA, the CDR3 is TGCGCCAGCAGCTTGGGGCGGGTTGGAGATACGCAGTATTTT.

The chain carries TRBV28 and TRBJ1-5; 9 bases align to TRBD1. CDR1 and CDR2 from the germline V gene are MDHEN and SYDVKM. The CDR3 extends over 15 amino acids. Unmatched junction bases numbered 5, after V lost 5 bases and J lost 3 bases. The CDR3 protein is CASSPRTGVNQPQHF. In nucleotides, the CDR3 is TGTGCCAGCAGTCCTCGGACAGGGGTCAATCAGCCCCAGCATTTT.

J is TRBJ1-1 and V is TRBV28; TRBD1 might be the D (5 bases). The length of the CDR3 is 13 residues. The germline V and J ends were trimmed by 5 bases and 7 bases, with 14 bases remaining between them. Germline V gene data show CDR1 as MDHEN and CDR2 as SYDVKM. CDR3 sequence reads: CASSPGGWGEAFF. CDR3 bases: TGTGCCAGCAGTCCGGGGGGTTGGGGTGAAGCTTTCTTT.

V usage is TRBV30 and J usage is TRBJ2-7, with TRBD1 matching over 9 bases. The CDR3 loop spans 17 amino acids. Trimming cost V 0 bases and J 6 bases; bases outside gene matches: 15. Germline V gene data show CDR1 as GTSNPN and CDR2 as SVGIG (reference sequence). Written as DNA, the CDR3 is TGTGCCTGGAGTGTTGGGACAGGGAAGATTGGCGGGAGCGAGCAGTACTTC. It yields the protein CAWSVGTGKIGGSEQYF.

The chain combines TRBV9 with TRBJ2-5, with D tentatively TRBD1 (6 bases). CDR1 and CDR2 from the germline V gene are SGDLS and YYNGEE. The CDR3 length is 14 residues. Trimming pared 4 bases from V and 4 bases from J, leaving 14 bases between. CDR3 sequence (DNA): TGTGCCAGCAGCCCAGGGGATACCAGAGAGACCCAGTACTTC. Protein: CASSPGDTRETQYF.

This chain links TRBV19 with TRBJ2-5, with 12 bases aligning to TRBD2. CDR1 is LNHDA, CDR2 SQIVND, per germline (reference sequence). Germline trimming cut 7 bases from V and 3 bases from J; bases unmatched to any gene: 3. The length of the CDR3 is 14 residues. The CDR3 DNA follows: TGTGCCAGTACCCGGACTAGCGGGGAAGAGACCCAGTACTTC. It specifies CASTRTSGEETQYF. Combining the CDR3 with reference TRBV19 and TRBJ2-5 gives the whole variable domain DGGITQSPKYLFRKEGQNVTLSCEQNLNHDAMYWYRQDPGQGLRLIYYSQIVNDFQKGDIAEGYSVSREKKESFPLTVTSAQKNPTAFYLCASTRTSGEETQYFGPGTRLLVL.

The chain is built from TRBV19 and TRBJ2-1; 9 bases fit TRBD1. The CDR3 is 16 residues long. The V segment lost 0 bases and the J segment 3 bases; nucleotides outside the gene matches: 3. Germline V gene lookup returns CDR1 LNHDA and CDR2 SQIVND (reference sequence). CDR3 bases: TGTGCCAGTAGTATAGACGGGACAGGGAGCTACAATGAGCAGTTCTTC. Protein sequence: CASSIDGTGSYNEQFF.

The rearrangement uses TRBV6-5 and TRBJ2-6; TRBD2 matches 9 bases. This CDR3 has 15 amino acids. Germline lookup yields CDR1 MNHEY and CDR2 SVGAGI. The V and J ends lost 6 bases and 4 bases, in that order; junction bases with no gene match: 4. The CDR3 sequence: CASRRGGSGANVLTF. The CDR3 DNA reads as TGTGCCAGCAGGCGGGGGGGATCGGGGGCCAACGTCCTGACTTTC.

This chain's CDR3 is CASSRLLGGITDTQYF. CDR3 DNA sequence: TGTGCCAGCAGCCGACTTCTGGGCGGGATTACAGATACGCAGTATTTT. The rearrangement uses TRBV14 and TRBJ2-3; possibly TRBD2 for D (6 bases). CDR1 is SGHDN and CDR2 is FVKESK in the germline V gene. There are 16 residues in the CDR3. Trimming took off 4 bases at V and 3 bases at J, with 17 bases between the two ends.

The chain combines TRBV12-5 with TRBJ2-3, with 7 bases that match TRBD2. This CDR3 comprises 15 residues. Germline CDR1 is LGHNT and CDR2 is FRNRAP. V was clipped by 2 bases and J by 3 bases; unmatched bases: 5. CDR3 sequence reads: CASGLSSGETDTQYF. In DNA form, the CDR3 reads TGTGCTAGTGGTTTGTCTAGCGGTGAGACAGATACGCAGTATTTT.

In this sample, this clone turned up once. The rearrangement joins TRBV6-5 to TRBJ1-4; TRBD1 might be the D (6 bases). Germline CDR1 MNHEY, CDR2 SVGAGI. The CDR3 runs 15 residues. Trimming removed 2 bases at V and 8 bases at J, with 15 bases between. The CDR3 nucleotides read TGTGCCAGCAGTTACGGGGGGGGCGCTGGGGAAAAACTGTTTTTT. Residues: CASSYGGGAGEKLFF.

J is TRBJ2-3 and V is TRBV4-3; TRBD2 aligns across 11 bases. Trimming took 4 bases from V and 5 from J; bases not matched to a gene: 11. From germline, CDR1 is LGHNA and CDR2 YSLEER. The CDR3 spans 17 residues. The CDR3 region is CASSLIAGGPIVDTQYF. For the CDR3, the DNA is TGCGCCAGCAGCCTTATAGCGGGAGGGCCTATAGTAGATACGCAGTATTTT.

The V and J genes are TRBV7-9 and TRBJ2-7; 9 bases fit TRBD2. Trimming at V came to 1 base and at J to 1 base, leaving 2 bases not matched to a gene. Looked up from germline, CDR1 is SEHNR and CDR2 is FQNEAQ (reference sequence). CDR3 length: 15 residues. Here the CDR3 DNA reads TGTGCCAGCAGCTTAGTAGCGGGAGCTTCCTACGAGCAGTACTTC. Its translation is CASSLVAGASYEQYF.

The chain recombines TRBV28 with TRBJ2-7, with a possible D match to TRBD2 (5 bases). Trimming pared 4 bases from V and 2 bases from J, leaving 12 bases between. Per germline, CDR1 MDHEN and CDR2 SYDVKM. The CDR3 consists of 14 residues. CDR3 bases: TGTGCCAGCAGTTCGGCGGGTAGTACCTACGAGCAGTACTTC. It specifies CASSSAGSTYEQYF.

The V and J genes are TRBV5-5 and TRBJ2-3, with a possible D match to TRBD1 (6 bases). This CDR3 region has 16 residues. The germline gives CDR1 SGHKS, CDR2 YYEKEE (reference sequence). The germline V and J ends were trimmed by 3 bases and 0 bases, with 14 bases remaining between them. The CDR3 protein is CASSSGTQTSTDTQYF. The CDR3 DNA is TGTGCCAGCAGCTCCGGGACACAGACTAGCACAGATACGCAGTATTTT.

CDR3 in amino acids: CASSQAGGADTQYF. In nucleotides, the CDR3 is TGCGCCAGCAGCCAGGCAGGGGGCGCAGATACGCAGTATTTT. V usage is TRBV4-3 and J usage is TRBJ2-3, with 8 bases fitting TRBD1. The J segment lost 4 bases and the V segment lost 3 bases, leaving 3 bases of the junction unmatched. Germline-derived CDR1 and CDR2 are LGHNA and YSLEER. This CDR3 comprises 14 residues.